Following are 21 T cell receptor beta chains from one sample sequenced in a study of T cells in localized non-small cell lung cancer. The method was immunoSEQ multiplex PCR; TCRdb's version includes in-frame clones alone and lacks a portion of them. The sample records 45,000 to 55,000 clones, 86% being singletons. Sequenced here: peripheral blood, sampled before any cancer treatment. The receptor set was obtained from a male donor aged 60 or over with stage III squamous cell lung carcinoma.

The CDR3 region has the DNA TGTGCCAGCCCCCGCGGGATAGACTATGGCTACACCTTC. This gives the protein CASPRGIDYGYTF. This chain uses TRBV28 with TRBJ1-2, with unresolved D. CDR3 length equals 13 residues. Germline CDR1 MDHEN, CDR2 SYDVKM. Trimming took 8 bases from V and 3 from J, leaving 13 bases between them.

The gene calls are TRBV2 and TRBJ1-1, with a possible D match to TRBD1 (6 bases). Germline values: CDR1 SNHLY, CDR2 FYNNEI. This CDR3 is built from 15 residues. Trimming removed 5 bases from V and 1 base from J, with 14 bases in between. CDR3: CASSHRALPNTEAFF. CDR3 DNA: TGTGCCAGCAGTCACAGGGCGCTCCCGAACACTGAAGCTTTCTTT.

The chain uses TRBV7-6 and TRBJ2-1; D possibly corresponds to TRBD1 (6 bases). Germline V gene sequence: CDR1 SGHVS, CDR2 FNYEAQ. Trimming pared 7 bases from V and 5 bases from J, leaving 15 bases between. The CDR3 extends over 14 amino acids. CDR3 bases: TGTGCCAGCACCCAAGACAGGAATGACAATGAGCAGTTCTTC. This translates into CASTQDRNDNEQFF.

Judged by abundance, this clone is large. The J gene is TRBJ2-5, the V gene TRBV5-1; TRBD1 matches 10 bases. V lost 4 bases to trimming and J lost 3 bases; unmatched junction nucleotides: 6. The CDR3 contains 15 residues. Looked up from germline, CDR1 is SGHRS and CDR2 is YFSETQ. The CDR3 nucleotides are TGCGCCAGCAGCAGTACCGGGACAGGGGAAGAGACCCAGTACTTC. Translation: CASSSTGTGEETQYF.

This clone was found once. The J gene is TRBJ2-7, the V gene TRBV5-1; a weak D match, TRBD2 (6 bases). The CDR3 runs 12 residues. Deletions cut 1 base from V and 7 bases from J, with 9 bases between. The germline CDR1 and CDR2 sequences are SGHRS and YFSETQ. CDR3 sequence reads: CASSLQGGEQYF. The CDR3 DNA reads TGCGCCAGCAGCTTGCAGGGAGGAGAGCAGTACTTC.

About this clone itself: Germline and junction disagree at one end, which may indicate a read error. The genes are TRBV13 and TRBJ1-1, with D uncertain. CDR1 and CDR2 (germline): PRHDT, FYEKMQ (reference sequence). CDR3 length equals 13 residues. In DNA, the CDR3 is TGTGCCAGCAGATTAGAACAGAACACTGAAGCTTTCTTT. Its protein is CASRLEQNTEAFF.

This clone has a single count. The genes are TRBV5-4 and TRBJ1-1, with D perhaps TRBD1 (5 bases). This CDR3 region has 13 residues. The V and J ends lost 2 bases and 4 bases respectively, with 9 bases between them. Germline-derived CDR1 and CDR2 are SGHNT and YYREEE (reference sequence). The CDR3 is CASSFRGSTEAFF. Here the CDR3 DNA reads TGTGCCAGCAGCTTCCGGGGCTCCACTGAAGCTTTCTTT.

The genes are TRBV27 and TRBJ1-5; D is unresolved. There are 16 residues in the CDR3. The V gene lost 5 bases and the J gene lost 3 bases, with 17 bases spanning the gap. Germline V gene sequence: CDR1 MNHEY, CDR2 SMNVEV (reference sequence). The CDR3 DNA reads as TGTGCCAGCAGTCCCGAGGCAGGTGCAGCCAATCAGCCCCAGCATTTT. It specifies CASSPEAGAANQPQHF.

The CDR3, as DNA: TGTGCCAGCACCGGACAGGGGGCGGGAATGAACACTGAAGCTTTCTTT. This sequence encodes CASTGQGAGMNTEAFF. V is TRBV18 and J is TRBJ1-1; 11 bases map to TRBD1. V shed 8 bases and J 0 bases; nucleotides not matched to a gene: 8. The CDR3 spans 16 residues. Germline V lookup: CDR1 KGHSH, CDR2 LQKENI.

The chain joins TRBV30 to TRBJ1-1; a possible D gene is TRBD1 (5 bases). Per germline, CDR1 GTSNPN and CDR2 SVGIG (reference sequence). V lost 1 base to trimming and J lost 1 base, with 7 bases between them. This CDR3 spans 13 amino acids. CDR3: CAWSAQENTEAFF. Here the CDR3 DNA reads TGTGCCTGGAGTGCACAGGAGAACACTGAAGCTTTCTTT. Filled out from reference TRBV30 and TRBJ1-1, the complete variable domain reads SQTIHQWPATLVQPVGSPLSLECTVEGTSNPNLYWYRQAAGRGLQLLFYSVGIGQISSEVPQNLSASRPQDRQFILSSKKLLLSDSGFYLCAWSAQENTEAFFGQGTRLTVV.

The chain has TRBV29-1 and TRBJ1-2; a weak D match, TRBD1 (5 bases). The germline V and J ends were trimmed by 0 bases and 6 bases, with 8 bases remaining between them. This CDR3 contains 12 residues. Germline CDR1 reads SQVTM; CDR2 reads ANQGSEA. The CDR3 bases are TGCAGCGTTGAAGACGGAGGGGATGGCTACACCTTC. It yields the protein CSVEDGGDGYTF.

This clone was found once. The V and J genes are TRBV14 and TRBJ1-2; perhaps TRBD1 as D (6 bases). Germline assignment: CDR1 SGHDN and CDR2 FVKESK. CDR3 length equals 14 residues. The V and J ends lost 3 bases and 7 bases respectively, with 15 bases between them. CDR3 loop: CASSHYRESSGYTF. In nucleotides, the CDR3 is TGTGCCAGCAGCCACTACAGGGAAAGCTCTGGCTACACCTTC.

The rearrangement links TRBV7-3 to TRBJ1-1; D unresolved. The germline CDR1 and CDR2 sequences are SGHTA and FQGTGA. The CDR3 covers 14 residues. Trimming took 5 bases from V and 4 from J, leaving 14 bases between them. The DNA for the CDR3 is TGTGCCAGCAGCACCTTAGGAGGAGGCACTGAAGCTTTCTTT. Amino acids: CASSTLGGGTEAFF.

V and J are TRBV7-2 and TRBJ2-7; either TRBD1 or TRBD2 may fit D (5 bases each). Looked up from germline, CDR1 is SGHTA and CDR2 is FQGNSA. This CDR3 has 14 amino acids. Trimming cost V 0 bases and J 5 bases, with 11 bases left between them. The CDR3 protein is CASSLAQGVNEQYF. The CDR3 coding sequence is TGTGCCAGCAGCTTAGCGCAGGGAGTCAACGAGCAGTACTTC.

The chain links TRBV7-2 to TRBJ2-1; D call uncertain. Trimming stripped 3 bases from V and 6 bases from J, with 15 bases between. Germline V lookup: CDR1 SGHTA, CDR2 FQGNSA. The CDR3 loop spans 15 amino acids. This CDR3 reads CASSFYGSQANEQFF. In DNA form, the CDR3 reads TGTGCCAGCAGCTTTTACGGCAGCCAGGCCAATGAGCAGTTCTTC.

This chain connects TRBV5-1 to TRBJ2-7; D is ambiguous. V shed 0 bases and J shed 3 bases, with 4 bases lying between them. The germline gives CDR1 SGHRS, CDR2 YFSETQ. This CDR3 region has 12 residues. The DNA of the CDR3 is TGCGCCAGCAGCTTGGGGGACTACGAGCAGTACTTC. It is translated as CASSLGDYEQYF.

The CDR3 region is CASNRGGPGDTQYF. The CDR3 DNA sequence: TGTGCCAGCAATAGGGGGGGGCCTGGAGATACGCAGTATTTT. The rearrangement uses TRBV6-1 and TRBJ2-3, with a tentative D call TRBD2 (7 bases). Germline V gene data show CDR1 as MNHNS and CDR2 as SASEGT. This CDR3 has 14 residues. Trimming took off 7 bases at V and 5 bases at J, with 16 bases between the two ends.

The chain uses TRBV5-4 and TRBJ2-5; the D is unclear. CDR1 and CDR2 from the germline V gene are SGHNT and YYREEE (reference sequence). The V and J ends lost 3 bases and 2 bases respectively, with 11 bases between them. This CDR3 contains 14 residues. CDR3 DNA sequence: TGTGCCAGCAGCTCGGACGGCAATCAAGAGACCCAGTACTTC. This encodes CASSSDGNQETQYF.

The rearrangement joins TRBV2 to TRBJ2-7; D is perhaps TRBD2 (6 bases). The CDR3 has 15 residues. V lost 6 bases and J 3 bases, leaving 18 bases between the germline ends. Germline V gives CDR1 SNHLY, CDR2 FYNNEI. The CDR3 loop reads CASSYRDWGNYEQYF. For the CDR3, the DNA is TGTGCCAGCAGCTACCGGGACTGGGGGAACTACGAGCAGTACTTC.

This clone has only one observation. The chain has TRBV29-1 and TRBJ1-2, with TRBD1 as a possible D gene (5 bases). CDR1 is SQVTM and CDR2 is ANQGSEA in the germline V gene. CDR3 length equals 15 residues. The V gene lost 0 bases and the J gene lost 4 bases, with 15 bases spanning the gap. The CDR3 loop is CSVEDTAGNFYGYTF. CDR3 nucleotides: TGCAGCGTTGAAGACACTGCAGGGAACTTCTATGGCTACACCTTC.

The chain is built from TRBV13 and TRBJ2-3; no definite D call. CDR1 is PRHDT and CDR2 is FYEKMQ in the germline V gene (reference sequence). The CDR3 is 14 residues long. V dropped 1 base and J dropped 2 bases, with 7 bases sitting between them. The CDR3 DNA reads TGTGCCAGCAGCTTAGAAGGATTCACAGATACGCAGTATTTT. It specifies CASSLEGFTDTQYF.